This entry lists 15 T cell receptor beta chains sequenced from one sample in a study of blood T cell repertoires in COVID-19. Sequencing used immunoSEQ multiplex PCR; TCRdb keeps in-frame clones, though not all of them. The sample contains some 360,000 clones, over 85% of which appear only once. Sequenced sample: peripheral blood. These receptors were collected from a woman aged 60-75 years with COVID-19, enrolled during active disease.

The rearrangement joins TRBV6-6 to TRBJ2-3, with D perhaps matching TRBD2 (5 bases). The CDR3 is 15 amino acids. In germline, CDR1 is MNHNY, CDR2 SVGAGI (reference sequence). V shed 2 bases and J shed 4 bases, with 13 bases lying between them. CDR3: CASSYKLSGPDTQYF. CDR3 nucleotides: TGTGCCAGCAGTTACAAGCTAAGCGGCCCAGATACGCAGTATTTT.

The chain combines TRBV19 with TRBJ1-1, with 8 bases identical to TRBD1. V dropped 6 bases and J dropped 2; count of bases not matched to a gene: 11. Per the germline V gene, CDR1 is LNHDA and CDR2 is SQIVND (reference sequence). The CDR3 loop spans 16 amino acids. CDR3 coding DNA: TGTGCCAGTAGGACTGTGACAGGGGCAGTCAACACTGAAGCTTTCTTT. This sequence encodes CASRTVTGAVNTEAFF.

The V and J genes are TRBV20-1 and TRBJ1-1; D remains unclear. Trimming removed 3 bases at V and 7 bases at J, with 9 bases between. Looked up from germline, CDR1 is DFQATT and CDR2 is SNEGSKA (reference sequence). This CDR3 comprises 11 residues. The CDR3 here is CSASVGSEAFF. CDR3 bases: TGCAGTGCTAGTGTCGGGAGTGAAGCTTTCTTT.

This sequence joins TRBV5-1 and TRBJ1-2; 8 bases fit TRBD1. There are 14 residues in the CDR3. The J segment lost 4 bases and the V segment lost 4 bases, leaving 6 bases of the junction unmatched. The germline V gene has CDR1 SGHRS and CDR2 YFSETQ. CDR3 nucleotides: TGCGCCAGCAGCACGCGGACAGGGAGCTATGGCTACACCTTC. Translation: CASSTRTGSYGYTF.

The CDR3 DNA reads TGTGCCAGCAGTTTCGACAGGGGGGCGAACACTGAAGCTTTCTTT. This gives the protein CASSFDRGANTEAFF. V usage is TRBV6-6 and J usage is TRBJ1-1; the match to TRBD1 covers 9 bases. Looked up from germline, CDR1 is MNHNY and CDR2 is SVGAGI (reference sequence). V lost 4 bases to trimming and J lost 1 base; unmatched junction nucleotides: 4. The CDR3 is 15 residues long.

The V gene is TRBV28, the J gene TRBJ1-6; tentatively, D is TRBD1 (5 bases). The germline V gene has CDR1 MDHEN and CDR2 SYDVKM. This CDR3 has 14 residues. Trimming shortened V by 1 base and J by 15 bases, and 16 bases separated the two germline ends. The DNA for the CDR3 is TGTGCCAGCAGTTTATTCAGGGCCGCGTCCCACCTCCACTTT. It translates to CASSLFRAASHLHF.

In its sample, this clone was seen once. This sequence joins TRBV5-1 and TRBJ1-1; D is unresolved. Germline V gene lookup returns CDR1 SGHRS and CDR2 YFSETQ. V was trimmed by 1 base and J by 5 bases, leaving 12 bases between them. The CDR3 is 14 residues long. The CDR3 region is CASSLSRERTEAFF. The CDR3 DNA sequence: TGCGCCAGCAGCTTGTCTCGGGAGAGGACTGAAGCTTTCTTT.

V and J are TRBV11-2 and TRBJ1-5; D not resolved. CDR3 length: 15 amino acids. The germline V and J ends were trimmed by 2 bases and 2 bases, with 10 bases remaining between them. Germline assignment: CDR1 SGHAT and CDR2 FQNNGV. The CDR3 nucleotides read TGTGCCAGCAGCTTAATTTCCGGGGGCAATCAGCCCCAGCATTTT. Its protein product is CASSLISGGNQPQHF.

The chain links TRBV7-9 to TRBJ1-4; perhaps TRBD1 as D (5 bases). V lost 3 bases to trimming and J lost 5 bases, with 10 bases between them. This CDR3 comprises 14 residues. Germline V lookup: CDR1 SEHNR, CDR2 FQNEAQ (reference sequence). CDR3 DNA sequence: TGTGCCAGCAGCTTTGGGGGGAGGAATGAAAAACTGTTTTTT. It yields the protein CASSFGGRNEKLFF.

The chain couples TRBV6-6 to TRBJ1-2; 8 nucleotides line up with TRBD1. The CDR3 is 15 residues long. CDR1 is MNHNY and CDR2 is SVGAGI in the germline V gene (reference sequence). The junction had 7 bases not matched to a gene; V was cut back by 6 bases and J by 1 base. The CDR3 is CASSILGQVNYGYTF. The CDR3 DNA reads as TGTGCCAGCAGCATCCTGGGACAGGTTAACTATGGCTACACCTTC.

The chain is built from TRBV15 and TRBJ2-7, with D possibly being TRBD2 (6 bases). V lost 5 bases to trimming and J lost 6 bases, with 20 bases between them. The CDR3 totals 15 residues. Germline V gene data show CDR1 as LNHNV and CDR2 as YYDKDF (reference sequence). The CDR3 here is CATSDNPGDPIEQYF. In DNA form, the CDR3 reads TGTGCCACCAGCGATAATCCGGGGGACCCCATCGAGCAGTACTTC.

This rearrangement joins TRBV11-2 to TRBJ2-1; 9 nucleotides align to TRBD2. Germline V gives CDR1 SGHAT, CDR2 FQNNGV. The CDR3 spans 16 residues. Trimming removed 2 bases from V and 6 bases from J; junction bases left unmatched: 8. CDR3 sequence reads: CASSLILAGAPNEQFF. CDR3 DNA: TGTGCCAGCAGCTTAATCTTAGCGGGGGCCCCCAATGAGCAGTTCTTC.

The V gene is TRBV6-5, the J gene TRBJ1-4; a weak D match, TRBD1 (5 bases). V was trimmed by 9 bases and J by 2 bases, leaving 10 bases between them. The length of the CDR3 is 13 residues. The germline CDR1 and CDR2 sequences are MNHEY and SVGAGI. The CDR3 DNA follows: TGTGCCAGTAGGGGTACCACTAATGAAAAACTGTTTTTT. Its protein product is CASRGTTNEKLFF.

The chain combines TRBV9 with TRBJ1-1; no reliable D call. The germline V and J ends were trimmed by 0 bases and 0 bases, with 12 bases remaining between them. Per germline, CDR1 SGDLS and CDR2 YYNGEE. The CDR3 contains 16 residues. CDR3 sequence (DNA): TGTGCCAGCAGCGTAGGTCACAGCAACATGAACACTGAAGCTTTCTTT. Its translation: CASSVGHSNMNTEAFF.

The rearrangement joins TRBV19 to TRBJ1-1; maybe TRBD1 (6 bases). Germline V gene sequence: CDR1 LNHDA, CDR2 SQIVND (reference sequence). This CDR3 has 15 residues. With 2 bases removed from V and 0 bases from J, the gap between germline ends came to 10 bases. CDR3 sequence reads: CASSIRGQMNTEAFF. The DNA for the CDR3 is TGTGCCAGTAGTATACGCGGACAGATGAACACTGAAGCTTTCTTT.